Shown below are 24 T cell receptor beta chains from a single sample sequenced in a study of beta chain features in type 1 diabetes. Since all of the isolated RNA was reverse transcribed, expressed TCRB transcripts were what got sequenced. Measured with immunoSEQ multiplex PCR; TCRdb has only the in-frame clones, and not every one. Altogether about 900,000 clones are present, roughly 16% being singletons, with the ten largest covering around 0.02%. Material: naive CD4+ T cells from blood. The receptors shown here come from a woman between 18 and 29 years old in good health.

J is TRBJ2-7 and V is TRBV10-1; D gene uncertain. With 0 bases removed from V and 9 bases from J, the gap between germline ends came to 12 bases. CDR1 and CDR2 from the germline V gene are WNHNN and SYGVQD (reference sequence). The CDR3 length is 13 residues. This CDR3 reads CASSESRTSGQYF. The CDR3 nucleotides are TGCGCCAGCAGTGAGTCTCGGACCTCCGGGCAGTACTTC.

This clone was counted between two and nine times. This chain joins TRBV5-4 and TRBJ2-1; D call uncertain. CDR3 length: 14 amino acids. The germline gives CDR1 SGHNT, CDR2 YYREEE (reference sequence). V lost 0 bases and J 7 bases, leaving 11 bases between the germline ends. The CDR3 protein is CASSLVPPRNEQFF. CDR3 sequence (DNA): TGTGCCAGCAGCTTGGTACCGCCAAGGAATGAGCAGTTCTTC.

The sample holds a few counts of this clone. The chain recombines TRBV7-2 with TRBJ2-1; D ambiguous. V shed 1 base and J shed 5 bases, with 9 bases lying between them. Germline V gives CDR1 SGHTA, CDR2 FQGNSA. This CDR3 region has 14 residues. This CDR3 is CASSLVGPNNEQFF. The CDR3, as DNA: TGTGCCAGCAGCTTAGTGGGCCCTAACAATGAGCAGTTCTTC.

The rearrangement joins TRBV28 to TRBJ1-1, with D possibly being TRBD1 (6 bases). Germline CDR1 is MDHEN and CDR2 is SYDVKM. The CDR3 contains 13 residues. V lost 5 bases and J 6 bases, leaving 13 bases between the germline ends. The CDR3 nucleotides read TGTGCCAGCAGTGCATTCCAGGGGCCTGAAGCTTTCTTT. Its translation is CASSAFQGPEAFF. The full variable domain, in which reference TRBV28 and TRBJ1-1 provide the parts outside the CDR3, is DVKVTQSSRYLVKRTGEKVFLECVQDMDHENMFWYRQDPGLGLRLIYFSYDVKMKEKGDIPEGYSVSREKKERFSLILESASTNQTSMYLCASSAFQGPEAFFGQGTRLTVV.

J is TRBJ2-2 and V is TRBV7-2, with unresolved D. The CDR3 covers 14 residues. V dropped 1 base and J dropped 2 bases, with 5 bases sitting between them. CDR1 and CDR2 (germline): SGHTA, FQGNSA. CDR3 in amino acids: CASSLGYNTGELFF. The CDR3 DNA sequence: TGTGCCAGCAGCTTAGGCTATAACACCGGGGAGCTGTTTTTT.

The V and J genes are TRBV5-6 and TRBJ2-5, with 7 bases aligning to TRBD1. The CDR3 totals 13 residues. The germline V gene has CDR1 SGHDT and CDR2 YYEEEE. V lost 2 bases and J lost 5; bases outside the gene matches: 3. The CDR3 here is CASSFPDRETQYF. The CDR3 DNA reads as TGTGCCAGCAGCTTTCCGGACAGGGAGACCCAGTACTTC.

This clone occurred a few times. The V gene is TRBV7-3, the J gene TRBJ2-5; possibly TRBD2 for D (6 bases). Germline V gene sequence: CDR1 SGHTA, CDR2 FQGTGA. V was cut by 5 bases and J by 4 bases, with 14 bases left in between. The CDR3 sequence is 14 residues long. The CDR3: CASSANTLAETQYF. The CDR3 DNA follows: TGTGCCAGCAGCGCAAATACACTAGCAGAGACCCAGTACTTC.

This clone turned up a few times. The chain couples TRBV21-1 to TRBJ2-7; the table's D call, TRBD1, has no DNA check behind it. TRBV21-1 is a listed pseudogene. The CDR3 is made up of 16 amino acids. In nucleotides, the CDR3 is TGTGCCAGCAGCAGTTTCGACAGGGCGGAATCCTACGAGCAGTACTTC. This encodes CASSSFDRAESYEQYF.

This clone was detected a few times. The gene calls are TRBV9 and TRBJ2-2, with TRBD2 matching over 9 bases. CDR1 and CDR2 (germline): SGDLS, YYNGEE. V trimming: 1 base; J trimming: 3 bases; junction bases outside the gene matches: 4. The CDR3 length is 16 residues. The CDR3 loop is CASSVRLAEHTGELFF. The CDR3 DNA reads TGTGCCAGCAGCGTAAGACTAGCGGAGCACACCGGGGAGCTGTTTTTT.

The gene calls are TRBV4-3 and TRBJ2-2; possibly TRBD2 for D (6 bases). The CDR3 spans 19 residues. CDR1 and CDR2 from the germline V gene are LGHNA and YSLEER. With 4 bases removed from V and 6 bases from J, the gap between germline ends came to 27 bases. The CDR3 reads CASSPGASSASIRAGELFF. For the CDR3, the DNA is TGCGCCAGCAGCCCAGGCGCGTCTAGCGCTAGTATCAGGGCCGGGGAGCTGTTTTTT.

This clone was detected a few times. The V gene is TRBV5-6, the J gene TRBJ2-3; D not resolved. In germline, CDR1 is SGHDT, CDR2 YYEEEE. Trimming removed 0 bases at V and 8 bases at J, with 10 bases between. This CDR3 is built from 13 residues. The CDR3 region is CASSLVQFGTQYF. The CDR3 DNA is TGTGCCAGCAGCTTGGTCCAGTTCGGTACGCAGTATTTT.

The chain joins TRBV4-3 to TRBJ2-7; D possibly corresponds to TRBD1 (5 bases). Germline CDR1 is LGHNA and CDR2 is YSLEER. The CDR3 length is 15 residues. V was shortened by 0 bases and J by 2 bases, with 11 bases between the two germline ends. The CDR3: CASSQDLDRAYEQYF. Written as DNA, the CDR3 is TGCGCCAGCAGCCAAGATCTAGACAGAGCCTACGAGCAGTACTTC.

This clone has only a few counts. The chain couples TRBV5-4 to TRBJ2-2; the D is unclear. Germline V gene sequence: CDR1 SGHNT, CDR2 YYREEE (reference sequence). With 1 base removed from V and 0 bases from J, the gap between germline ends came to 10 bases. CDR3 length: 16 residues. CDR3 bases: TGTGCCAGCAGCTTGTCACCGGTCTCGAACACCGGGGAGCTGTTTTTT. This translates into CASSLSPVSNTGELFF. Looking up the rest from reference TRBV5-4 and TRBJ2-2 gives the full variable domain: ETGVTQSPTHLIKTRGQQVTLRCSSQSGHNTVSWYQQALGQGPQFIFQYYREEENGRGNFPPRFSGLQFPNYSSELNVNALELDDSALYLCASSLSPVSNTGELFFGEGSRLTVL.

This sequence joins TRBV6-5 and TRBJ2-1, with no clear D. With 5 bases removed from V and 4 bases from J, the gap between germline ends came to 9 bases. Germline-derived CDR1 and CDR2 are MNHEY and SVGAGI. The CDR3 totals 13 residues. CDR3 DNA sequence: TGTGCCAGCAGTACCCGTCGGTACAATGAGCAGTTCTTC. Its protein product is CASSTRRYNEQFF.

The chain links TRBV6-1 to TRBJ2-7; D is unresolved. The germline V gene has CDR1 MNHNS and CDR2 SASEGT. Trimming left V 6 bases short and J 6 bases short, with 12 bases between. CDR3 length: 12 residues. CDR3 nucleotide sequence: TGTGCCAGCAGCCCATTCCAGACCGAGCAGTACTTC. Its translation is CASSPFQTEQYF.

This clone was detected a few times. The CDR3 coding sequence is TGTGCCAGCAGCAAAGCGGGAGGGCCTAAATCCGAGCAGTACTTC. Translation: CASSKAGGPKSEQYF. The chain uses TRBV27 and TRBJ2-7; 10 bases match TRBD2. Germline V CDR1 and CDR2: MNHEY, SMNVEV (reference sequence). V shed 6 bases, J shed 6 bases, and the junction held 11 bases outside the gene matches. This CDR3 spans 15 amino acids.

The genes are TRBV7-2 and TRBJ2-3; a weak D match, TRBD2 (5 bases). The CDR3 contains 14 residues. Per germline, CDR1 SGHTA and CDR2 FQGNSA. Between the trimmed V and J ends, which lost 5 bases and 2 bases, there was a span of 11 bases. The CDR3 bases are TGTGCCAGCAGCCGGGATGGTTTCACAGATACGCAGTATTTT. It codes for CASSRDGFTDTQYF.

The V and J genes are TRBV27 and TRBJ1-5; D is uncertain. Trimming pared 8 bases from V and 6 bases from J, leaving 11 bases between. The CDR3 runs to 12 residues. In germline, CDR1 is MNHEY, CDR2 SMNVEV (reference sequence). The CDR3 loop reads CASAGWGQPQHF. CDR3 in DNA: TGTGCCAGCGCGGGGTGGGGTCAGCCCCAGCATTTT.

The chain recombines TRBV7-9 with TRBJ2-3; 12 nucleotides align to TRBD2. V was pared by 6 bases and J by 0 bases, with 4 bases of the junction left unmatched. Germline assignment: CDR1 SEHNR and CDR2 FQNEAQ (reference sequence). CDR3 length equals 16 residues. This CDR3 reads CASRPGTSGSTDTQYF. The CDR3 bases are TGTGCCAGCAGGCCCGGGACTAGCGGGAGCACAGATACGCAGTATTTT.

In this sample, this clone turned up once. V is TRBV27 and J is TRBJ1-5; TRBD1 agrees at 9 bases. Trimming cost V 0 bases and J 3 bases; bases outside gene matches: 15. Germline loops: CDR1 MNHEY, CDR2 SMNVEV (reference sequence). The CDR3 consists of 20 residues. The CDR3 loop reads CASSLSLRDRVCDHNQPQHF. The CDR3 DNA follows: TGTGCCAGCAGTTTATCGTTGCGGGACAGGGTATGCGATCACAATCAGCCCCAGCATTTT.

The genes are TRBV9 and TRBJ2-7, with TRBD2 matching over 9 bases. J gave up 4 bases and V 3 bases, and 8 bases lay outside the gene matches. The CDR3 runs 15 residues. The germline gives CDR1 SGDLS, CDR2 YYNGEE. DNA for the CDR3: TGTGCCAGCAGCGCCGGGGCGGGACTAGCATACGAGCAGTACTTC. Encoded protein: CASSAGAGLAYEQYF.

This clone was observed a handful of times. The rearrangement links TRBV7-2 to TRBJ2-3; D is unresolved. CDR3 length: 15 residues. Trimming removed 2 bases from V and 5 bases from J, with 14 bases in between. Germline V gene lookup returns CDR1 SGHTA and CDR2 FQGNSA. The CDR3 loop is CASSLMWELGDTQYF. The CDR3 DNA follows: TGTGCCAGCAGCTTAATGTGGGAATTGGGAGATACGCAGTATTTT.

This clone was picked up a small number of times. The chain has TRBV14 and TRBJ2-3, with a possible D match to TRBD1 (5 bases). With 3 bases removed from V and 2 bases from J, the gap between germline ends came to 21 bases. Germline V CDR1 and CDR2: SGHDN, FVKESK. The CDR3 has 18 residues. CDR3 loop: CASSQVGSRAAITDTQYF. The CDR3 DNA follows: TGTGCCAGCAGCCAGGTTGGATCCAGGGCAGCTATCACAGATACGCAGTATTTT.

This clone was counted a few times. The V and J genes are TRBV10-2 and TRBJ1-5; D might be TRBD1 (6 bases). The CDR3 is 19 residues long. Germline assignment: CDR1 WSHSY and CDR2 SAAADI. The V end lost 6 bases, the J end lost 5 bases, and 29 bases lay between the germline ends. The CDR3 DNA is TGCGCCAGCAGCCCGTTTCAGGGACACAGTCGTTCTAAAGATCAGCCCCAGCATTTT. It translates to CASSPFQGHSRSKDQPQHF.